A selection of T cell receptor beta chains follows, all from one sample in a study of technical replicates of blood from a few donors. The assay was immunoSEQ multiplex PCR, and TCRdb's table has in-frame clones only and misses some. The data show about 70,000 clones, 85% to 95% seen once. Specimen: T cells isolated from PBMCs. Source of these receptors: a human donor in good health. Both conserved end residues are part of each CDR3. A D gene is named only where the DNA matches it firmly. Some rows have no size entry. The others give once, few or many, or a class for an expanded clone.

v_call: TRBV27; clone_size: NA; j_call: TRBJ2-7; d_call: NA; cdr3_nt: TGTGCCAGCAGTTTAAGCGGCGAGCAGTACTTC; cdr3_aa: CASSLSGEQYF
v_call: TRBV9; clone_size: NA; j_call: TRBJ2-3; d_call: TRBD2; cdr3_nt: TGTGCCAGCAGCGTAGTGGGCGGGAGGGGCTCAGATACGCAGTATTTT; cdr3_aa: CASSVVGGRGSDTQYF
v_call: TRBV2; clone_size: once; j_call: TRBJ1-5; d_call: TRBD1; cdr3_nt: TGTGCCAGCAGGAAGGGACAGGGGAGTCAGCCCCAGCATTTT; cdr3_aa: CASRKGQGSQPQHF
v_call: TRBV19; clone_size: NA; j_call: TRBJ1-1; d_call: NA; cdr3_nt: TGTGCCAGTAATTCGAGACAGGCCCCCGTTGAAGCTTTCTTT; cdr3_aa: CASNSRQAPVEAFF
v_call: TRBV29-1; clone_size: NA; j_call: TRBJ1-1; d_call: NA; cdr3_nt: TGCAGCGTGGCGGGGGGGAACACTGAAGCTTTCTTT; cdr3_aa: CSVAGGNTEAFF
v_call: TRBV27; clone_size: NA; j_call: TRBJ2-7; d_call: NA; cdr3_nt: TGTGCCAGCAGTGCCAGAGGAGCGTACACTACCTACGAGCAGTACTTC; cdr3_aa: CASSARGAYTTYEQYF
v_call: TRBV9; clone_size: NA; j_call: TRBJ1-1; d_call: NA; cdr3_nt: TGTGCCAGCAGTGTAAACAGCGTCGGGGTTACTGAAGCTTTCTTT; cdr3_aa: CASSVNSVGVTEAFF
v_call: TRBV5-1; clone_size: NA; j_call: TRBJ2-2; d_call: TRBD2; cdr3_nt: TGCGCCAGCAGCTTGAATGCGGGAGATACCGGGGAGCTGTTTTTT; cdr3_aa: CASSLNAGDTGELFF
v_call: TRBV11-2; clone_size: NA; j_call: TRBJ2-7; d_call: NA; cdr3_nt: TGTGCCAGCAGTTCGCGGGACTCACACTACGAGCAGTACTTC; cdr3_aa: CASSSRDSHYEQYF
v_call: TRBV5-6; clone_size: once; j_call: TRBJ2-1; d_call: NA; cdr3_nt: TGTGCCAGCAGCACAACTAGCTCCCCCTACAATGAGCAGTTCTTC; cdr3_aa: CASSTTSSPYNEQFF
v_call: TRBV6-1; clone_size: NA; j_call: TRBJ2-1; d_call: NA; cdr3_nt: TGTGCCAGCAGTGAACAGGGCGATGAGCAGTTCTTC; cdr3_aa: CASSEQGDEQFF
v_call: TRBV27; clone_size: NA; j_call: TRBJ1-2; d_call: NA; cdr3_nt: TGTGCCAGCAGTTTGCAGCCCGGGAACTATGGCTACACCTTC; cdr3_aa: CASSLQPGNYGYTF